The present TCR beta chain was sequenced within a study of T cell repertoires in cytomegalovirus infection. At the level of the study: CMV infection together with matching HLA type was indicated by public TCR beta signatures. Study-level findings and limits: Dominating the ex vivo response were TCR beta clonotypes that were CMV-specific and HLA-C-restricted.

TCRdb re-called the reads with MiXCR, one entry per CDR3 protein. The table includes approximately 260,000 distinct CDR3 sequences, about a sixth detected once. The CDR3 consists of 13 residues. Germline V gives CDR1 SQVTM, CDR2 ANQGSEA. Trimming left V 6 bases short and J 13 bases short, with 24 bases between. This clonotype has more than one count but fewer than ten. Its specificity is unknown. The sample taken for sequencing was CD8+ T cells from PBMCs. This clonotype originated in a human donor in good health (CMV status not recorded). Some clones in this sample may be carry-over from other donors' samples. V usage is TRBV29-1 and J usage is TRBJ1-1, with D unresolved. The CDR3 nucleotides read TGCAGCGTGTATGACGGAGCCTATCCCGCGGGTTTCTTT. Residues: CSVYDGAYPAGFF.